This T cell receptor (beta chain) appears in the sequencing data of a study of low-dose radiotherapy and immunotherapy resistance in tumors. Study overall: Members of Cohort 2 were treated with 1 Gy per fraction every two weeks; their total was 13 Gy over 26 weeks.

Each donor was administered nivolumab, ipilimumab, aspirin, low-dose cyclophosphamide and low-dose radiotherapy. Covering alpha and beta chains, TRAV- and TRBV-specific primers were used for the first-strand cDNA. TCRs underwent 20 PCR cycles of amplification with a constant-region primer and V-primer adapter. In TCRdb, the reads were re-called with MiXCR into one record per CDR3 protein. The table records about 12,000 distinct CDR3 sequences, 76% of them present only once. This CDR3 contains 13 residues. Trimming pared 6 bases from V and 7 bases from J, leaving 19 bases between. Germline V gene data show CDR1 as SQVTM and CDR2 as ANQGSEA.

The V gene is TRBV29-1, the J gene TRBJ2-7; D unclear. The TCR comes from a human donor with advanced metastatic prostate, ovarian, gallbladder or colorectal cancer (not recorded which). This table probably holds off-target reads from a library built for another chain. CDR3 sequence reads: CSVAETGSGEQYF. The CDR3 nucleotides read TGCAGCGTCGCCGAGACTGGGTCTGGGGAGCAGTACTTC.